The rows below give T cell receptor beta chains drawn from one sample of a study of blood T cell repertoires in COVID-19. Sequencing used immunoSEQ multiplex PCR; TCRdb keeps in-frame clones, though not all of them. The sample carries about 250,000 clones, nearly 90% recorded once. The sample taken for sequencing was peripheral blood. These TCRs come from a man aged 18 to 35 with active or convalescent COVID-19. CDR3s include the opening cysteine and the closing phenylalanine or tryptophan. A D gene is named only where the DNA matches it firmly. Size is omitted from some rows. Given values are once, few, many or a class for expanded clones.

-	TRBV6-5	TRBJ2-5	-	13	CASRFLLQETQYF	TGTGCCAGCAGGTTCCTCCTCCAAGAGACCCAGTACTTC
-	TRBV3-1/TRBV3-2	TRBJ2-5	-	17	CASSPGGGGGSQETQYF	TGTGCCAGCAGTCCCGGAGGGGGGGGCGGTTCTCAAGAGACCCAGTACTTC
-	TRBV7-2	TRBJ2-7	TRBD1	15	CASSGRGTGVGEQYF	TGTGCCAGCAGCGGACGGGGGACAGGGGTAGGCGAGCAGTACTTC
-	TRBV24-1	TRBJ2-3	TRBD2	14	CATREAGGTDTQYF	TGTGCCACCAGAGAAGCGGGAGGCACAGATACGCAGTATTTT
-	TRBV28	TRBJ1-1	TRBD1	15	CASSARTGVNTEAFF	TGTGCCAGCAGTGCCCGGACAGGGGTGAACACTGAAGCTTTCTTT
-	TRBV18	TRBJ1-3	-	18	CASSRDGTTRSSGNTIYF	TGTGCCAGCTCTCGAGACGGCACCACCCGGAGCTCTGGAAACACCATATATTTT
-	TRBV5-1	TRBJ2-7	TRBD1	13	CASSFGQGGEQYF	TGCGCCAGCAGCTTCGGACAGGGGGGCGAGCAGTACTTC
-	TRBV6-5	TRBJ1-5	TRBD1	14	CASWTGGPNQPQHF	TGTGCCAGTTGGACAGGGGGCCCAAATCAGCCCCAGCATTTT
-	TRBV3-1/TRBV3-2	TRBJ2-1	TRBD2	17	CASSRSGRGSSYNEQFF	TGTGCCAGCAGCCGATCGGGGCGGGGGAGCTCCTACAATGAGCAGTTCTTC
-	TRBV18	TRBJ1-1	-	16	CASSPGQSRMNTEAFF	TGTGCCAGCTCACCCGGACAGAGCAGAATGAACACTGAAGCTTTCTTT
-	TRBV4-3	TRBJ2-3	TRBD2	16	CASSTSGLAGTDTQYF	TGCGCCAGCAGCACTTCTGGACTAGCCGGCACAGATACGCAGTATTTT
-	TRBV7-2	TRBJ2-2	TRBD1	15	CASSQRDRGTGELFF	TGTGCCAGCAGCCAACGGGACAGGGGGACCGGGGAGCTGTTTTTT
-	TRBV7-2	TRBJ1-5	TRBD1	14	CASSQRTGVQPQHF	TGTGCCAGCAGCCAAAGGACAGGGGTTCAGCCCCAGCATTTT
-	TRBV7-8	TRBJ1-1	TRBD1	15	CASSLRTGSNTEAFF	TGTGCCAGCAGCTTGAGGACAGGGTCGAACACTGAAGCTTTCTTT
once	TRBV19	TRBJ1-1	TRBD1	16	CASRTNPGQQNTEAFF	TGTGCCAGTAGGACTAACCCGGGACAGCAGAACACTGAAGCTTTCTTT
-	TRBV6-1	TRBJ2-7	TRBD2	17	CASSERVAGGGVDEQYF	TGTGCCAGCAGTGAGAGAGTAGCGGGAGGAGGTGTGGACGAGCAGTACTTC
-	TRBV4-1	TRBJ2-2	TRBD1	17	CASSQAGTGLDTGELFF	TGCGCCAGCAGCCAAGCGGGGACAGGGCTGGACACCGGGGAGCTGTTTTTT
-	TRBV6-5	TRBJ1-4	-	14	CASTTGSGYEKLFF	TGTGCCAGCACAACAGGGTCTGGATACGAAAAACTGTTTTTT